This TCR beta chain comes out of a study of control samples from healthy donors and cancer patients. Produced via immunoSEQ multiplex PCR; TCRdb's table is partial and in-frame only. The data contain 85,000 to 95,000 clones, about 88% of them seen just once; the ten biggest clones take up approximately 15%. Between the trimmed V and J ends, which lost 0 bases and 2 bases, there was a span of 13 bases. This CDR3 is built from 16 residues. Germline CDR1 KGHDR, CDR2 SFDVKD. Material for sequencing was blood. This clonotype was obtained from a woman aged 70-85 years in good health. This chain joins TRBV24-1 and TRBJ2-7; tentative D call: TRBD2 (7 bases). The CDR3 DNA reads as TGTGCCACCAGTGATTTGCGAGGGGGGGGGCCCTACGAGCAGTACTTC. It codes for CATSDLRGGGPYEQYF.